The 3 T cell receptor beta chains below come from one sample, sequenced in a study of T cells after yellow fever vaccination. TCRdb re-called the 5' RACE reads through MiXCR, storing one row per CDR3 protein. The top ten clones hold approximately 45% of a sample with 27,000 or so distinct CDR3 sequences, 3.5% to 5% of them seen once. The source material was CD8+ T cells sorted from PBMCs, sampled 5 days after the yellow fever booster vaccination. The receptors derive from a man aged 30-40 years who received the YFV17D yellow fever vaccine.

At least ten counts were recorded for this clonotype. The chain recombines TRBV29-1 with TRBJ1-3; D gene uncertain. The length of the CDR3 is 13 residues. In germline, CDR1 is SQVTM, CDR2 ANQGSEA. V was cut by 4 bases and J by 5 bases, with 12 bases left in between. DNA for the CDR3: TGCAGCGTTGGGTCCCGGGAAAGAAACACCATATATTTT. Translating gives CSVGSRERNTIYF.

This clonotype has ten or more counts. The gene calls are TRBV7-2 and TRBJ2-1, with 11 bases aligning to TRBD1. Germline V lookup: CDR1 SGHTA, CDR2 FQGNSA. With V trimmed by 5 bases and J by 2 bases, 2 bases remained unmatched. The CDR3 contains 15 residues. The CDR3 reads CASSQGQGAYNEQFF. CDR3 DNA: TGTGCCAGCAGCCAGGGACAGGGGGCCTACAATGAGCAGTTCTTC.

This clonotype was counted many times. The CDR3 DNA reads TGTGCCAGCAGCCAACTAGCGGGAGGGAACAATGAGCAGTTCTTC. Residues: CASSQLAGGNNEQFF. The chain uses TRBV3-1 and TRBJ2-1, with 12 bases fitting TRBD2. V shed 2 bases and J 5 bases; nucleotides not matched to a gene: 1. CDR1 and CDR2 from the germline V gene are LGHDT and YNNKEL (reference sequence). CDR3 length equals 15 residues.